These T cell receptor beta chains were read from a single sample in a study of blood T cell repertoires in COVID-19. Assay: immunoSEQ multiplex PCR; the TCRdb copy retains only in-frame clones and omits some. The profile shows about 170,000 clones, around 80% of them singletons. The specimen sequenced was peripheral blood. The receptors stem from a man between 60 and 70 years old with acute or convalescent COVID-19. Each CDR3 is given with its conserved first and last residue.

V gene	J gene	CDR3 protein
TRBV2	TRBJ1-5	CASGTGTGGNQPQHF
TRBV10-1	TRBJ2-5	CASSEGPATATQYF
TRBV12-3/TRBV12-4	TRBJ2-7	CASSLSFSYEQYF
TRBV9	TRBJ2-2	CASRAGGTGELFF
TRBV5-1	TRBJ1-2	CASSEGQGLGNTF
TRBV19	TRBJ1-5	CASHDRDQPQHF
TRBV28	TRBJ2-7	CASTLGDEQYF
TRBV28	TRBJ2-7	CASTLRVSSYEQYF
TRBV4-1	TRBJ2-2	CASSQVGGEGELFF
TRBV7-3	TRBJ1-1	CASSLQGGGTEAFF
TRBV25-1	TRBJ2-7	CASSEDRDRGRYEQYF
TRBV7-3	TRBJ2-3	CASSFQTSGGLVDTQYF
TRBV19	TRBJ2-1	CASSIELAGSYNEQFF
TRBV19	TRBJ1-1	CASSEPGQQKSEAFF
TRBV5-6	TRBJ1-5	CASSQSRDIQPQHF
TRBV19	TRBJ2-3	CASSGLTSGGADTQYF
TRBV9	TRBJ1-1	CASSVSGGHHTEAFF
TRBV24-1	TRBJ1-2	CATSDRRTASYGYTF
TRBV4-1	TRBJ2-5	CASSQGLPVEETQYF
TRBV30	TRBJ2-7	CAWDRDRVYEQYF
TRBV12-3/TRBV12-4	TRBJ1-4	CASTQGVEKLFF
TRBV11-3	TRBJ2-3	CASSLVGGEGDTQYF
TRBV5-4	TRBJ2-7	CASSLGQGLREQYF
TRBV9	TRBJ2-5	CASSVAGQPQETQYF
TRBV7-8	TRBJ1-2	CASSLGGASLEGYTF
TRBV10-1	TRBJ1-1	CASSEYRYTEAFF
TRBV30	TRBJ2-7	CAWTTTSGAYEQYF
TRBV6-2/TRBV6-3	TRBJ1-2	CASSYYQGLNGYTF
TRBV4-1	TRBJ1-1	CASTPDRGTEAFF
TRBV2	TRBJ1-3	CASSDEGRDTIYF
TRBV30	TRBJ1-6	CAWKPGGYSPLHF
TRBV6-5	TRBJ2-7	CASSYSWGQNYEQYF
TRBV10-3	TRBJ2-2	CAISARTGGNTGELFF
TRBV19	TRBJ2-2	CASSLGQGTTGELFF
TRBV12-3/TRBV12-4	TRBJ2-2	CASRPGTGELFF
TRBV3-1/TRBV3-2	TRBJ1-3	CASSQWAVTRSGNTIYF
TRBV9	TRBJ2-1	CASSWTGDGGNEQFF
TRBV2	TRBJ2-7	CASRDYRDSYEQYF
TRBV4-1	TRBJ1-5	CASSKPDNSNQPQHF
TRBV9	TRBJ2-1	CASSVALGGKKGNEQFF
TRBV24-1	TRBJ2-6	CATSTGFGSGANVLTF
TRBV6-2/TRBV6-3	TRBJ2-5	CASSYIPRETQYF
TRBV5-4	TRBJ2-3	CASSPTLTDTQYF
TRBV7-9	TRBJ1-5	CASSRTGNSNQPQHF
TRBV30	TRBJ2-7	CAWSVGDTYEQYF
TRBV2	TRBJ2-5	CASSEARLAGMGTQYF
TRBV2	TRBJ1-4	CATTTGLGEKLFF
TRBV14	TRBJ2-7	CASSQGASTYEQYF
TRBV15	TRBJ2-1	CATSREKSGSYNEQFF
TRBV5-1	TRBJ2-7	CASSGDNSYEQYF
TRBV5-6	TRBJ1-1	CASGNRGAVTEAFF
TRBV10-3	TRBJ2-5	CAISDSAGGTGETQYF
TRBV30	TRBJ1-6	CAWSSQGAVSPLHF
TRBV7-8	TRBJ1-2	CASSPTQGWDYGYTF